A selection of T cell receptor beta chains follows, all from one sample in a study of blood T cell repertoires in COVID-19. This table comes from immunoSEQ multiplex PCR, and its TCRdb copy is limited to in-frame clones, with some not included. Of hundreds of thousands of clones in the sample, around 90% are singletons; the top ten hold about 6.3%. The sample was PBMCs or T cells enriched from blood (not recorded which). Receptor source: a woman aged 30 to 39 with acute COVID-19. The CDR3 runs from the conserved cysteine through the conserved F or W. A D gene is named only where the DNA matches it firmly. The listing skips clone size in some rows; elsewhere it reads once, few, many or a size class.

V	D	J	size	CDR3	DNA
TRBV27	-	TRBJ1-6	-	CASSFDSAAWSPLHF	TGTGCCAGCAGTTTCGACTCCGCGGCGTGGTCACCCCTCCACTTT
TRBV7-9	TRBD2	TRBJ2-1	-	CASSVSETSGNEQFF	TGTGCCAGCAGCGTTAGCGAGACTAGCGGGAATGAGCAGTTCTTC
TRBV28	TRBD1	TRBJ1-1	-	CASSLRGPDTEAFF	TGTGCCAGCAGCCTTAGGGGGCCTGACACTGAAGCTTTCTTT
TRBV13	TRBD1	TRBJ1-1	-	CASEDRGRRDTEAFF	TGTGCCAGCGAGGACAGGGGCCGACGGGACACTGAAGCTTTCTTT
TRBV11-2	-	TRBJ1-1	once	CASSLDRNTEAFF	TGTGCCAGCAGCTTAGACAGGAACACTGAAGCTTTCTTT
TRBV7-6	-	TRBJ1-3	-	CASSLRQAVSGNTIYF	TGTGCCAGCAGCTTAAGACAGGCCGTCTCTGGAAACACCATATATTTT
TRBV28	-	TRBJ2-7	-	CASKPSGDSYEQYF	TGTGCCAGCAAACCGTCAGGGGATAGCTACGAGCAGTACTTC
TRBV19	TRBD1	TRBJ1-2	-	CASSIVWEQGAEDYGYTF	TGTGCCAGTAGTATAGTGTGGGAACAGGGGGCCGAGGACTATGGCTACACCTTC
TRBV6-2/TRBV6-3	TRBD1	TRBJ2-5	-	CASSFLGQGTETQYF	TGTGCCAGCAGTTTCCTAGGACAGGGGACGGAGACCCAGTACTTC
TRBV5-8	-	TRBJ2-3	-	CASSWEGGFRSFYF	TGTGCCAGCAGCTGGGAGGGGGGGTTCCGGTCCTTCTATTTT
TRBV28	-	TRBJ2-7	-	CASSLSGYEQYF	TGTGCCAGCAGTTTAAGCGGTTACGAGCAGTACTTC
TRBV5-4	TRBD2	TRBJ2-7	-	CASSPGLAEYEQYF	TGTGCCAGCAGCCCGGGACTAGCGGAATACGAGCAGTACTTC
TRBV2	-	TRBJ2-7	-	CASSDRVDYEQYF	TGTGCCAGCAGTGACAGGGTAGACTACGAGCAGTACTTC
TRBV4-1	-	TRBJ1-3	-	CASSQSTGFGNTIYF	TGCGCCAGCAGCCAATCAACAGGATTTGGAAACACCATATATTTT
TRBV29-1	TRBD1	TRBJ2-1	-	CSAHSGTGVNEQFF	TGCAGCGCGCACTCCGGGACAGGGGTCAATGAGCAGTTCTTC
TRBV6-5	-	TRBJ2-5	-	CASNDPGRETQYF	TGTGCCAGCAACGACCCAGGGCGAGAGACCCAGTACTTC
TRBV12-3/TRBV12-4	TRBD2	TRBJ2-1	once	CASSGTSYNEQFF	TGTGCCAGCAGTGGGACTAGCTACAATGAGCAGTTCTTC
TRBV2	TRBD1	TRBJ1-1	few	CASSLQGTEAFF	TGTGCCAGCAGTTTACAGGGGACTGAAGCTTTCTTT
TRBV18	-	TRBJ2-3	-	CASSYSGSSTDTQYF	TGTGCCAGCTCTTATAGCGGAAGTAGCACAGATACGCAGTATTTT
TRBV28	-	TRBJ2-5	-	CASSFGEQETQYF	TGTGCCAGCAGTTTCGGGGAGCAAGAGACCCAGTACTTC
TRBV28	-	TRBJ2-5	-	CASSRGGRETQYF	TGTGCCAGCAGCCGAGGAGGTCGAGAGACCCAGTACTTC
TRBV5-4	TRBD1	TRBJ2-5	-	CASSLVLGGQGWETQYF	TGTGCCAGCAGCTTGGTTTTAGGGGGACAGGGGTGGGAGACCCAGTACTTC
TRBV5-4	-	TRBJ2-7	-	CASSLDSSSYEQYF	TGTGCCAGCAGCTTGGACTCGAGCTCCTACGAGCAGTACTTC
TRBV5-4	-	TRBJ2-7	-	CATAAGLSYEQYF	TGTGCCACCGCAGCGGGTCTTTCCTACGAGCAGTACTTC